This TCR beta chain comes out of a study of OX40 agonist ivuxolimab in advanced cancers. The repertoire was sequenced with immunoSEQ multiplex PCR; TCRdb's copy has only in-frame clones and lacks some. The sample lists approximately 15,000 clones; around 83% were seen once. The V gene's germline CDR1 is SGDLS and CDR2 YYNGEE. This CDR3 contains 15 residues. V gave up 0 bases and J gave up 0 bases, with 7 bases separating them. This TCR was recovered from an adult with an advanced solid tumor such as melanoma, head and neck, liver or kidney cancer. The V gene is TRBV9, the J gene TRBJ2-1; D unclear. The material was CD4+ or CD8+ T cells sorted from blood, obtained in a trial of the OX40 agonist ivuxolimab. The CDR3 DNA sequence: TGTGCCAGCAGCGTAGCGGCGGCCTCCTACAATGAGCAGTTCTTC. It specifies CASSVAAASYNEQFF.